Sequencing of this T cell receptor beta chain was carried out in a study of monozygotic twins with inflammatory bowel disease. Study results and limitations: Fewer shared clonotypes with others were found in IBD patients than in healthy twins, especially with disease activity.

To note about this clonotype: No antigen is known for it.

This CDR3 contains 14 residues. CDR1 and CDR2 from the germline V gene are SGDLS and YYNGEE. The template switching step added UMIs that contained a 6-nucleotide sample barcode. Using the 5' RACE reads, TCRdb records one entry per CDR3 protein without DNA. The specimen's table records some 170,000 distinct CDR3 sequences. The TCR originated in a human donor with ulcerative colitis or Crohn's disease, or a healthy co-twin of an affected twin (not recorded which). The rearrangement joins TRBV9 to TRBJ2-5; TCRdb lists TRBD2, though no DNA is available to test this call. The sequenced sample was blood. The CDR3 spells CASSLGLYQETQYF.